This T cell receptor beta chain originates from a study of Ad26.COV2.S vaccination and SARS-CoV-2 variants. The study, taken as a whole, reports: Greater spike-specific TCR breadth was seen in vaccine recipients than in placebo recipients. Possibly, TCR breadth and depth analyses underestimated total T cell responses. Recipients of vaccine and of placebo showed similar breadth of their non-spike TCR repertoires.

V was cut by 5 bases and J by 5 bases, with 13 bases left in between. The CDR3 covers 14 residues. Germline V CDR1 and CDR2: MNHEY, SMNVEV (reference sequence). A remark on this clone: As yet, its antigen is unknown.

The data were produced by immunoSEQ multiplex PCR, yet TCRdb's version contains in-frame clones alone and is incomplete. The sample has 300,000 to 400,000 clones; 92% are singletons. Sequencing was performed on peripheral blood, taken after recovery from COVID-19. V and J are TRBV27 and TRBJ1-5; D possibly corresponds to TRBD1 (6 bases). The clonotype originates from a human donor who had recovered from COVID-19. The CDR3 spells CASSKGGTHQPQHF. DNA for the CDR3: TGTGCCAGCAGTAAAGGTGGGACACATCAGCCCCAGCATTTT.